This T cell receptor (beta chain) was identified in a study of cytomegalovirus exposure and HLA in healthy donors. Overall study results and limits: An analysis that came later showed most CMV-associated TCR beta chains appearing HLA-restricted. In vitro data verified three CMV-associated chains as specific for CMV antigens.

Use of 60 Vbeta and 13 Jbeta primers characterized the PCR. Profiling relied on immunoSEQ multiplex PCR, and the TCRdb table lists in-frame clones only, not all of them. The sample consists of 150,000 to 200,000 clones, about four fifths of them appearing once. CDR1 is SGDLS, CDR2 YYNGEE, per germline. There are 14 residues in the CDR3. Deletions cut 1 base from V and 5 bases from J, with 12 bases between. On this clone: The antigen is not known.

Sequencing used PBMCs. This clonotype originated in a boy younger than 18 in good health and CMV-seronegative. The J gene is TRBJ2-5, the V gene TRBV9; no definite D call. This chain's CDR3 is CASSVWANGETQYF. CDR3 bases: TGTGCCAGCAGCGTATGGGCGAATGGGGAGACCCAGTACTTC.